What follows describes a single T cell receptor (beta chain). Its cognate antigen is unknown. Vbeta (60) and Jbeta (13) primers were used in the PCR. Some clones are missing from TCRdb's copy, which holds only in-frame ones; the method was immunoSEQ multiplex PCR. Of around 130,000 clones in the sample, around 83% were seen once. These donors counted as nominally healthy when sampled, but unrecorded immune exposures were likely. This entry comes from a study of cytomegalovirus exposure and HLA in healthy donors. The overall study: Some 85 million unique TCRs, all from HLA-typed donors, were included in an early release of the data.

Study observations and caveats: The productive fraction for most TCR beta V segments was about 87% or about 30% in an earlier analysis.

What was sequenced was PBMCs. The TCR originated in a woman aged 18-29 years in good health and CMV-seropositive.

CDR3 nucleotides: TGCGCCAGCAGCCAAGATACACAGGGTCAGTACTTC. It encodes CASSQDTQGQYF. The chain joins TRBV4-1 to TRBJ2-7; possibly TRBD1 for D (6 bases). The CDR3 covers 12 residues. Germline CDR1 MGHRA, CDR2 YSYEKL. Trimming pared 0 bases from V and 10 bases from J, leaving 10 bases between.